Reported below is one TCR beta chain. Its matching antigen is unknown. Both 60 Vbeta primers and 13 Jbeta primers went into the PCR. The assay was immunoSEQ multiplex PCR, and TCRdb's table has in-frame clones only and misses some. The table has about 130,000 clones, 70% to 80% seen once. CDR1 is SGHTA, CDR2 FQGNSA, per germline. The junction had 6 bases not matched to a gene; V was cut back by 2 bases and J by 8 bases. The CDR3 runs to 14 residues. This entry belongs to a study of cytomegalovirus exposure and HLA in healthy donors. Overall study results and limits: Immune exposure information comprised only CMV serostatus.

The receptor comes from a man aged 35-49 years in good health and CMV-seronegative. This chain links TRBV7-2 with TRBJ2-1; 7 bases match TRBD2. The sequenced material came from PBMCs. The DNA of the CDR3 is TGTGCCAGCAGCTTAAGGTCGGGGGGTGATGAGCAGTTCTTC. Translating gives CASSLRSGGDEQFF. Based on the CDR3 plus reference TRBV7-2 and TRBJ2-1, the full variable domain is GAGVSQSPSNKVTEKGKDVELRCDPISGHTALYWYRQSLGQGLEFLIYFQGNSAPDKSGLPSDRFSAERTGGSVSTLTIQRTQQEDSAVYLCASSLRSGGDEQFFGPGTRLTVL.